This T cell receptor beta chain comes out of a study of blood T cell repertoires in COVID-19. Cohort 3 donors were reported recovered after two negative PCRs, clearance, or symptom resolution. The CDR3 spans 15 residues. Germline CDR1 and CDR2: SGHNT and YYREEE (reference sequence). V was trimmed by 4 bases and J by 4 bases, leaving 17 bases between them. The assay was immunoSEQ multiplex PCR, and TCRdb's table has in-frame clones only and misses some. The sample records hundreds of thousands of clones, more than 80% being singletons. The rearrangement joins TRBV5-4 to TRBJ1-2; a weak D match, TRBD1 (5 bases). Specimen: PBMCs or T cells enriched from blood (not recorded which). This TCR was recovered from a man under 40 who had recovered from COVID-19. The CDR3 loop reads CASSPRRGITYGYTF. Written as DNA, the CDR3 is TGTGCCAGCAGCCCCAGAAGGGGAATAACCTATGGCTACACCTTC.